Sequencing of this TCR beta chain was carried out in a study of blood T cell repertoires in COVID-19. Here immunoSEQ multiplex PCR was the method, and the copy in TCRdb shows in-frame clones only, minus some. Of 280,000 or so clones in the sample, about 91% were seen once. The V segment lost 2 bases and the J segment 9 bases; nucleotides outside the gene matches: 5. The CDR3 is 13 amino acids. Germline loops: CDR1 SGHDT, CDR2 YYEEEE. This receptor was identified in a woman aged 60-75 years with acute or convalescent COVID-19. What was sequenced was peripheral blood. This chain links TRBV5-6 with TRBJ2-1, with TRBD2 matching 7 bases. CDR3 in DNA: TGTGCCAGCAGCTTCCTAGCGGTGGGTGAGCAGTTCTTC. This sequence encodes CASSFLAVGEQFF.